The sequence of this T cell receptor beta chain was determined in a study of cytomegalovirus exposure and HLA in healthy donors. General observations from the study: Apart from CMV serostatus, no immune exposure information was available. According to a later analysis, most TCR beta chains associated with CMV appeared HLA-restricted. It was in a later analysis that TCR association rates were seen to vary by HLA locus, highest for DRB1 and lowest for HLA-C.

Concerning this clone itself: Antigen: not known.

Germline-derived CDR1 and CDR2 are SGHVS and FNYEAQ. The CDR3 has 13 amino acids. Trimming pared 5 bases from V and 4 bases from J, leaving 12 bases between. PCR used 60 Vbeta primers and 13 Jbeta primers. The table came from immunoSEQ multiplex PCR; TCRdb's copy has only in-frame clones and leaves some out. Of about 150,000 clones in the sample, over 60% were seen once. The receptor was derived from a man aged 35-49 years in good health and CMV-seronegative. This chain links TRBV7-6 with TRBJ2-7; possible D gene TRBD2, 5 bases. The source material was PBMCs. CDR3 protein: CASSPSPGYEQYF. In nucleotides, the CDR3 is TGTGCCAGCAGCCCTAGCCCCGGGTACGAGCAGTACTTC.